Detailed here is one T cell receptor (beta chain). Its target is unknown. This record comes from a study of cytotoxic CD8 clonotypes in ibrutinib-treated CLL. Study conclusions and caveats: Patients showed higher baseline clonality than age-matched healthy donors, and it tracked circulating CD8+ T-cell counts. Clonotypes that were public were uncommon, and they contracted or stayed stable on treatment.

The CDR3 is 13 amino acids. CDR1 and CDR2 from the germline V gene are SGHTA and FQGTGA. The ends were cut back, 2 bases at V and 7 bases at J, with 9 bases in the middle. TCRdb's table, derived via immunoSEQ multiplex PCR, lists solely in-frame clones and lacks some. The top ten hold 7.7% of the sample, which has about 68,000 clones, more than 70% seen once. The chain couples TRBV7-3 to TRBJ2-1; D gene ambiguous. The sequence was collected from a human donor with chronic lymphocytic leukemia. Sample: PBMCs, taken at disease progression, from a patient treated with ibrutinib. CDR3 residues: CASSLGSANEQFF. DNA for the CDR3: TGTGCCAGCAGCTTAGGTTCTGCGAATGAGCAGTTCTTC.